The 26 T cell receptor beta chains below were found in one sample sequenced in a study of cytomegalovirus exposure and HLA in healthy donors (dated 2017 in TCRdb). Library prep was done by the immunoSEQ multiplex PCR assay. For the multiplex PCR, a mixture combining 60 forward primers for TCR Vbeta segments and 13 reverse primers for TCR Jbeta segments was used. TCRdb re-hosts the immuneACCESS table, in-frame sequences only. Its copies lack some clones; in the studies checked, an unresolved V gene accounts for under half of them, and the cause for the rest is not known. The sample table holds about 110,000 clones, of which around 15% were seen once. Roughly 0.79% of the sample belongs to the ten largest clones. Specimen: PBMCs. All receptors come from a female donor in good health and CMV-seronegative.

This clone was seen a few times. This chain joins TRBV7-2 and TRBJ2-1; possible D gene TRBD2, 6 bases. Germline V gene data show CDR1 as SGHTA and CDR2 as FQGNSA. Trimming pared 5 bases from V and 2 bases from J, leaving 16 bases between. The CDR3 totals 16 residues. As DNA, the CDR3 is TGTGCCAGCAGCCCAAGGACTACCGCTGCCTACAATGAGCAGTTCTTC. As protein: CASSPRTTAAYNEQFF. The full variable domain, with the rest looked up from reference TRBV7-2 and TRBJ2-1, is GAGVSQSPSNKVTEKGKDVELRCDPISGHTALYWYRQSLGQGLEFLIYFQGNSAPDKSGLPSDRFSAERTGGSVSTLTIQRTQQEDSAVYLCASSPRTTAAYNEQFFGPGTRLTVL.

The V call is TRBV6-5, the J call TRBJ1-2; 9 bases agree with TRBD1. The germline V gene encodes CDR1 MNHEY and CDR2 SVGAGI. V dropped 0 bases and J dropped 8; count of bases not matched to a gene: 10. The CDR3 is made up of 16 amino acids. The CDR3 protein is CASSYSWTGVIEGYTF. CDR3 nucleotide sequence: TGTGCCAGCAGTTACTCGTGGACAGGGGTTATTGAGGGCTACACCTTC.

This clone occurred a few times. The V call is TRBV7-6, the J call TRBJ2-7; 8 bases line up with TRBD1. V gave up 3 bases and J gave up 5 bases; unmatched junction bases: 6. The CDR3 sequence is 14 residues long. Germline V CDR1 and CDR2: SGHVS, FNYEAQ. The CDR3 nucleotides are TGTGCCAGCAGCTTTGTACAGGGGGACCACGAGCAGTACTTC. It encodes CASSFVQGDHEQYF.

The chain links TRBV6-6 to TRBJ1-2, with 9 bases matching TRBD1. This CDR3 spans 12 amino acids. CDR1 is MNHNY and CDR2 is SVGAGI in the germline V gene (reference sequence). The V gene end was trimmed by 9 bases and the J gene end by 2 bases; junction bases not matched to a gene: 1. The CDR3 region has the DNA TGTGCCAGACAGGGGGCAAACTATGGCTACACCTTC. Protein product: CARQGANYGYTF.

A few counts support this clone. The chain combines TRBV6-6 with TRBJ2-1, with D uncertain. The V gene lost 6 bases and the J gene lost 0 bases, with 12 bases spanning the gap. The CDR3 spans 15 residues. Germline CDR1 is MNHNY and CDR2 is SVGAGI (reference sequence). CDR3 in DNA: TGTGCCAGCAGACCCCTAGAACTCTCCTACAATGAGCAGTTCTTC. Translated, it gives CASRPLELSYNEQFF.

The rearrangement uses TRBV7-9 and TRBJ1-2, with D unresolved. The germline CDR1 and CDR2 sequences are SEHNR and FQNEAQ (reference sequence). There are 13 residues in the CDR3. V was cut by 2 bases and J by 1 base, with 5 bases left in between. CDR3 bases: TGTGCCAGCAGCTTAAGCGTTAACTATGGCTACACCTTC. It yields the protein CASSLSVNYGYTF.

The chain joins TRBV18 to TRBJ2-1; TRBD1 is a possible D gene (5 bases). CDR1 and CDR2 (germline): KGHSH, LQKENI. The germline V and J ends were trimmed by 1 base and 6 bases, with 10 bases remaining between them. The CDR3 is made up of 14 amino acids. CDR3 sequence (DNA): TGTGCCAGCTCACCACGTCAGGGCAGCAATGAGCAGTTCTTC. Amino acids: CASSPRQGSNEQFF.

In its sample, this clone was seen a few times. CDR3 residues: CASSPRRTGGGYTF. The CDR3 DNA reads as TGTGCCAGCAGTCCGCGACGGACAGGGGGGGGCTACACCTTC. This rearrangement joins TRBV27 to TRBJ1-2, with 10 positions matching TRBD1. After removal of 5 bases from V and 8 bases from J, the junction contained 8 bases not matched to a gene. Germline loops: CDR1 MNHEY, CDR2 SMNVEV (reference sequence). The CDR3 loop spans 14 amino acids.

This clone was counted between two and nine times. The V call is TRBV5-1, the J call TRBJ2-1; 8 bases are shared with TRBD2. In germline, CDR1 is SGHRS, CDR2 YFSETQ. The CDR3 covers 15 residues. J lost 7 bases, V lost 3 bases, and 9 bases had no gene match. CDR3 sequence reads: CASSSEAGAYNEQFF. In DNA, the CDR3 is TGCGCCAGCAGCTCAGAAGCGGGAGCATATAATGAGCAGTTCTTC.

The chain has TRBV25-1 and TRBJ1-6; perhaps TRBD1 as D (6 bases). The CDR3 is 15 amino acids. Germline V lookup: CDR1 MGHDK, CDR2 SYGVNS. The V end was cut by 2 bases, the J end by 7 bases, with 12 bases between. For the CDR3, the DNA is TGTGCCAGCAGTGAAAGCCACAGGGCCAATTCACCCCTCCACTTT. Protein sequence: CASSESHRANSPLHF.

J is TRBJ2-1 and V is TRBV2, with no clear D. Germline V gene lookup returns CDR1 SNHLY and CDR2 FYNNEI. The CDR3 is 11 amino acids. V dropped 4 bases and J dropped 6 bases, with 4 bases sitting between them. CDR3 DNA sequence: TGTGCCAGCAGTGCGGTCAATGAGCAGTTCTTC. Protein: CASSAVNEQFF.

The chain carries TRBV5-1 and TRBJ1-3, with D possibly TRBD1 on 6 matching bases. Germline CDR1 reads SGHRS; CDR2 reads YFSETQ. The CDR3 runs 15 residues. With 0 bases removed from V and 3 bases from J, the gap between germline ends came to 10 bases. This chain's CDR3 is CASSLVGGLGNTIYF. DNA of the CDR3: TGCGCCAGCAGCTTGGTCGGGGGGCTTGGAAACACCATATATTTT.

In its sample, this clone was seen once. The chain combines TRBV11-3 with TRBJ1-6; D is undetermined. Between the trimmed V and J ends, which lost 5 bases and 10 bases, there was a span of 9 bases. CDR3 length: 12 amino acids. The germline V gene encodes CDR1 SGHNT and CDR2 YENEEA. CDR3 residues: CASSRWRSPLHF. In DNA, the CDR3 is TGTGCCAGCAGCCGATGGAGATCACCCCTCCACTTT. Full variable domain (remainder filled in from reference TRBV11-3 and TRBJ1-6): EAGVVQSPRYKIIEKKQPVAFWCNPISGHNTLYWYLQNLGQGPELLIRYENEEAVDDSQLPKDRFSAERLKGVDSTLKIQPAELGDSAVYLCASSRWRSPLHFGNGTRLTVT.

The CDR3 protein is CASSLGRPNYGYTF. DNA for the CDR3: TGTGCCAGCAGCTTAGGGAGGCCTAACTATGGCTACACCTTC. The chain combines TRBV13 with TRBJ1-2; D is uncertain. Trimming removed 0 bases from V and 0 bases from J, with 5 bases in between. Germline V gene data show CDR1 as PRHDT and CDR2 as FYEKMQ (reference sequence). This CDR3 has 14 amino acids.

The chain employs TRBV7-2 and TRBJ2-5, with D possibly being TRBD1 (6 bases). The V end lost 3 bases, the J end lost 4 bases, and 9 bases lay between the germline ends. The CDR3 extends over 13 amino acids. Germline V gene data show CDR1 as SGHTA and CDR2 as FQGNSA. The CDR3 sequence is CASSFGRGETQYF. The CDR3 bases are TGTGCCAGCAGCTTCGGCAGGGGAGAGACCCAGTACTTC.

This chain connects TRBV7-8 to TRBJ1-2; D is perhaps TRBD1 (6 bases). Germline assignment: CDR1 SGHVS and CDR2 FQNEAQ. With 3 bases removed from V and 3 bases from J, the gap between germline ends came to 11 bases. The length of the CDR3 is 14 residues. This CDR3 is CASSLGTPDYGYTF. The CDR3 bases are TGTGCCAGCAGCTTGGGGACACCCGACTATGGCTACACCTTC.

The V call is TRBV5-1, the J call TRBJ2-1; 13 bases agree with TRBD2. The CDR3 contains 16 residues. Germline-derived CDR1 and CDR2 are SGHRS and YFSETQ. V lost 5 bases to trimming and J lost 7 bases; unmatched junction nucleotides: 9. The CDR3 DNA is TGCGCCAGCAGGACCCCGGGACTAGCGGGGATAAATGAGCAGTTCTTC. Its protein is CASRTPGLAGINEQFF.

This rearrangement joins TRBV19 to TRBJ2-1; possible D gene TRBD2, 6 bases. With 5 bases removed from V and 2 bases from J, the gap between germline ends came to 16 bases. Germline V gene sequence: CDR1 LNHDA, CDR2 SQIVND (reference sequence). The CDR3 spans 16 residues. The CDR3 region is CASSWGGRGPYNEQFF. CDR3 sequence (DNA): TGTGCCAGTAGTTGGGGAGGTCGGGGCCCCTACAATGAGCAGTTCTTC. Using reference TRBV19 and TRBJ2-1 for the parts outside the CDR3, the full variable domain is DGGITQSPKYLFRKEGQNVTLSCEQNLNHDAMYWYRQDPGQGLRLIYYSQIVNDFQKGDIAEGYSVSREKKESFPLTVTSAQKNPTAFYLCASSWGGRGPYNEQFFGPGTRLTVL.

This clone was picked up a small number of times. The gene calls are TRBV15 and TRBJ2-5; 7 bases line up with TRBD1. Looked up from germline, CDR1 is LNHNV and CDR2 is YYDKDF (reference sequence). This CDR3 comprises 15 residues. The J segment lost 2 bases and the V segment lost 5 bases, leaving 8 bases of the junction unmatched. CDR3 sequence: CATSANPGQQETQYF. The DNA of the CDR3 is TGTGCCACCAGCGCAAACCCGGGACAGCAAGAGACCCAGTACTTC.

The CDR3 loop reads CASSSPDRVTGELFF. The DNA of the CDR3 is TGTGCCAGCAGCAGCCCTGACAGGGTTACCGGGGAGCTGTTTTTT. This chain connects TRBV7-9 to TRBJ2-2; 7 positions agree with TRBD1. CDR1 is SEHNR and CDR2 is FQNEAQ in the germline V gene (reference sequence). V was pared by 5 bases and J by 5 bases, with 8 bases of the junction left unmatched. This CDR3 region has 15 residues.

V usage is TRBV18 and J usage is TRBJ2-5; 9 positions match TRBD1. The CDR3 contains 12 residues. With V trimmed by 6 bases and J by 5 bases, 1 base remained unmatched. CDR1 and CDR2 (germline): KGHSH, LQKENI. The CDR3 DNA is TGTGCCAGCTCGACAGGGGGGGAGACCCAGTACTTC. Residues: CASSTGGETQYF.

V gene TRBV5-1 combines with J gene TRBJ1-4; no definite D call. Germline lookup yields CDR1 SGHRS and CDR2 YFSETQ. Trimming pared 0 bases from V and 4 bases from J, leaving 10 bases between. The CDR3 spans 15 residues. The CDR3 reads CASSLDQRVNEKLFF. The DNA for the CDR3 is TGCGCCAGCAGCTTGGACCAGAGGGTTAATGAAAAACTGTTTTTT.

The chain has TRBV5-6 and TRBJ1-3; maybe TRBD1 (5 bases). The V and J ends lost 3 bases and 0 bases respectively, with 16 bases between them. The CDR3 runs to 17 residues. Looked up from germline, CDR1 is SGHDT and CDR2 is YYEEEE. Here the CDR3 reads CASSSDSRTISGNTIYF. CDR3 sequence (DNA): TGTGCCAGCAGCTCCGACTCCCGGACAATCTCTGGAAACACCATATATTTT.

This clone showed up just a few times. This sequence joins TRBV5-4 and TRBJ2-5, with a weak D call TRBD1 (6 bases). This CDR3 is built from 15 residues. Trimming took 0 bases from V and 2 from J, leaving 11 bases between them. The germline V gene has CDR1 SGHNT and CDR2 YYREEE (reference sequence). DNA of the CDR3: TGTGCCAGCAGCTTGGTTTCAGGGGTTCAAGAGACCCAGTACTTC. Encoded protein: CASSLVSGVQETQYF.

V usage is TRBV2 and J usage is TRBJ2-7; TRBD2 is a possible D gene (7 bases). Germline CDR1 is SNHLY and CDR2 is FYNNEI. The CDR3 spans 15 residues. Trimming cost V 3 bases and J 2 bases, with 14 bases left between them. The CDR3 region has the DNA TGTGCCAGCAGTGATGTTGGCGGGGGCCCCTACGAGCAGTACTTC. Its protein product is CASSDVGGGPYEQYF. Based on the CDR3 plus reference TRBV2 and TRBJ2-7, the full variable domain is EPEVTQTPSHQVTQMGQEVILRCVPISNHLYFYWYRQILGQKVEFLVSFYNNEISEKSEIFDDQFSVERPDGSNFTLKIRSTKLEDSAMYFCASSDVGGGPYEQYFGPGTRLTVT.

In its sample, this clone was seen a few times. V usage is TRBV19 and J usage is TRBJ2-1, with a possible D match to TRBD2 (8 bases). V gave up 4 bases and J gave up 3 bases, with 13 bases separating them. The CDR3 contains 15 residues. Germline V gene sequence: CDR1 LNHDA, CDR2 SQIVND (reference sequence). CDR3 in DNA: TGTGCCAGTAGTAGCGGGGGGACAGTCTACAATGAGCAGTTCTTC. Translated, it gives CASSSGGTVYNEQFF.